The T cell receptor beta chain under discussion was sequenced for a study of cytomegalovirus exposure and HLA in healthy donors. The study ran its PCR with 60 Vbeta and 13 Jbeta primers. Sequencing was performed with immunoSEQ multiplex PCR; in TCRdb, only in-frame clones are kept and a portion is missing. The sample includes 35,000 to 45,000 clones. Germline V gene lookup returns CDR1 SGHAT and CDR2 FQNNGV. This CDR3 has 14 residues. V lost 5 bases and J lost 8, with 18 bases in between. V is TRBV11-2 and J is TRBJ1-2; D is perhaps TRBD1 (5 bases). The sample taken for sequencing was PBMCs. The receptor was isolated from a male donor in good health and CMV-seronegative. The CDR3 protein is CASSPNSQGGGYTF. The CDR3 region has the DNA TGTGCCAGCAGCCCCAACAGCCAGGGCGGAGGCTACACCTTC.